These 28 T cell receptor beta chains came from one sample sequenced in a study of T cells in Graves' hyperthyroidism and ophthalmopathy. Amplified TCR beta CDR3 regions came from RNA transcripts. An initial round of RT-PCR targeting the TCR CDR3 relied on the HTBI primer set. In TCRdb, the multiplex PCR reads were re-called with MiXCR into one record per CDR3 protein. This table has around 600,000 distinct CDR3 sequences, approximately 15% appearing once. What was sequenced was blood. These receptors originate from a woman aged 25 to 39 with Graves' hyperthyroidism.

This clonotype was detected a few times. This rearrangement joins TRBV5-1 to TRBJ2-7; D might be TRBD1 (6 bases). In germline, CDR1 is SGHRS, CDR2 YFSETQ. With 0 bases removed from V and 4 bases from J, the gap between germline ends came to 11 bases. CDR3 size: 14 residues. The chain's CDR3 is CASSLAGDGYEQYF. Here the CDR3 DNA reads TGCGCCAGCAGCTTGGCAGGGGATGGGTACGAGCAGTACTTC.

In the case of this clonotype: A clone one base away is much larger, so this may be a read error. The chain carries TRBV7-6 and TRBJ2-7, with D perhaps assigned TRBD1 or TRBD2 (5 bases each). Trimming cost V 5 bases and J 5 bases, with 19 bases left between them. Germline loops: CDR1 SGHVS, CDR2 FNYEAQ. This CDR3 comprises 15 residues. CDR3 sequence reads: CASSPTWGNRHEQYF. CDR3 nucleotide sequence: TGTGCCAGCAGCCCTACGTGGGGGAATAGGCACGAGCAGTACTTC.

This clonotype was detected many times. The V gene is TRBV11-2, the J gene TRBJ2-1, with D perhaps TRBD1 or TRBD2 (6 bases each). The germline V and J ends were trimmed by 2 bases and 9 bases, with 23 bases remaining between them. The CDR3 consists of 17 residues. The germline V gene encodes CDR1 SGHAT and CDR2 FQNNGV. The CDR3 bases are TGTGCCAGCAGCTTACTCCAAGGGGGACGGAGGAGGGGTGAGCAGTTCTTC. It yields the protein CASSLLQGGRRRGEQFF.

This clonotype was recorded at least ten times. The CDR3 DNA follows: TGTGCCAGCAGGACTAGACCCTACGAGCAGTACTTC. Amino acids: CASRTRPYEQYF. The rearrangement joins TRBV28 to TRBJ2-7, with D possibly TRBD2 on 6 matching bases. Germline loops: CDR1 MDHEN, CDR2 SYDVKM. V was trimmed by 6 bases and J by 2 bases, leaving 8 bases between them. The CDR3 totals 12 residues. The whole variable domain, remainder taken from reference TRBV28 and TRBJ2-7, is DVKVTQSSRYLVKRTGEKVFLECVQDMDHENMFWYRQDPGLGLRLIYFSYDVKMKEKGDIPEGYSVSREKKERFSLILESASTNQTSMYLCASRTRPYEQYFGPGTRLTVT.

V and J are TRBV5-5 and TRBJ2-5; 8 bases map to TRBD2. Germline CDR1 and CDR2: SGHKS and YYEKEE (reference sequence). The CDR3 extends over 15 amino acids. The V segment lost 0 bases and the J segment 5 bases; nucleotides outside the gene matches: 6. The CDR3 spells CASSLVIAGTETQYF. The CDR3 nucleotides read TGTGCCAGCAGCTTGGTAATAGCGGGAACTGAGACCCAGTACTTC. Full variable domain (rest looked up from reference TRBV5-5 and TRBJ2-5): DAGVTQSPTHLIKTRGQQVTLRCSPISGHKSVSWYQQVLGQGPQFIFQYYEKEERGRGNFPDRFSARQFPNYSSELNVNALLLGDSALYLCASSLVIAGTETQYFGPGTRLLVL.

This clonotype was detected ten times or more. The chain uses TRBV3-1 and TRBJ2-3; 9 nucleotides agree with TRBD2. CDR1 and CDR2 (germline): LGHDT, YNNKEL (reference sequence). V shed 3 bases, J shed 6 bases, and the junction held 13 bases outside the gene matches. The CDR3 has 17 amino acids. In nucleotides, the CDR3 is TGTGCCAGCAGCCAGGGATTTGGCGGGAGGGCCTTGGATACGCAGTATTTT. This gives the protein CASSQGFGGRALDTQYF.

This clonotype has at least ten counts. The chain is built from TRBV12-3 or TRBV12-4 and TRBJ2-1; 11 bases line up with TRBD2. CDR3 length equals 17 residues. Germline trimming cut 2 bases from V and 7 bases from J; bases unmatched to any gene: 10. CDR3 DNA sequence: TGTGCCAGCAGTTTAAGGTCCGGACTAGCGGGTGCTAATGAGCAGTTCTTC. Protein: CASSLRSGLAGANEQFF.

This clonotype has ten or more counts. The rearrangement uses TRBV6-6 and TRBJ2-7; 12 bases match TRBD2. Germline loops: CDR1 MNHNY, CDR2 SVGAGI (reference sequence). The J segment lost 2 bases and the V segment lost 0 bases, leaving 8 bases of the junction unmatched. The CDR3 totals 18 residues. As DNA, the CDR3 is TGTGCCAGCAGTTACTCAATCCTAGCGGGAGGGCAAACCTACGAGCAGTACTTC. It translates to CASSYSILAGGQTYEQYF.

There are many counts of this clonotype. The rearrangement links TRBV28 to TRBJ2-1; 7 bases are a match to TRBD1. Trimming cost V 6 bases and J 2 bases; bases outside gene matches: 1. Germline CDR1 reads MDHEN; CDR2 reads SYDVKM. The CDR3 sequence is 13 residues long. For the CDR3, the DNA is TGTGCCAGCAGGGACAGGACCTACAATGAGCAGTTCTTC. The encoded protein is CASRDRTYNEQFF.

This clonotype was counted only a few times. The rearrangement uses TRBV6-1 and TRBJ1-1, with D hard to call. V shed 4 bases and J shed 1 base, with 10 bases lying between them. This CDR3 spans 14 amino acids. CDR1 MNHNS and CDR2 SASEGT come from the germline V gene. The CDR3 protein is CASSVEVRNTEAFF. DNA of the CDR3: TGTGCCAGCAGTGTGGAGGTGAGGAACACTGAAGCTTTCTTT.

On this clonotype: Given a much more abundant clone one base away, this may be a read error. This chain links TRBV7-2 with TRBJ2-5, with D unclear. The CDR3 runs 13 residues. The germline V and J ends were trimmed by 5 bases and 2 bases, with 9 bases remaining between them. Germline values: CDR1 SGHTA, CDR2 FQGNSA. CDR3 in DNA: TGTGCCAGCAGCGCCCACCGGCAAGAGACCCAGTACTTC. Amino acids: CASSAHRQETQYF.

The V call is TRBV27, the J call TRBJ1-1; 8 nucleotides align to TRBD1. The germline gives CDR1 MNHEY, CDR2 SMNVEV (reference sequence). Trimming removed 5 bases from V and 3 bases from J; junction bases left unmatched: 5. The CDR3 is made up of 14 amino acids. The CDR3 DNA reads TGTGCCAGCAGTCAATCAGGGGGCGACACTGAAGCTTTCTTT. Translating it yields CASSQSGGDTEAFF.

This clonotype was counted ten times or more. The chain employs TRBV3-1 and TRBJ1-5, with D hard to call. V was shortened by 0 bases and J by 0 bases, with 9 bases between the two germline ends. CDR3 length: 16 residues. Germline V gene lookup returns CDR1 LGHDT and CDR2 YNNKEL (reference sequence). The CDR3 here is CASSQDSGSSNQPQHF. CDR3 in DNA: TGTGCCAGCAGCCAAGATTCGGGCAGTAGCAATCAGCCCCAGCATTTT.

This clonotype was seen a handful of times. The chain is built from TRBV20-1 and TRBJ2-1, with D uncertain. The CDR3 is 12 residues long. Trimming cost V 3 bases and J 5 bases, with 8 bases left between them. CDR1 DFQATT and CDR2 SNEGSKA come from the germline V gene (reference sequence). DNA for the CDR3: TGCAGTGCTAGGAGGCAAAACAATGAGCAGTTCTTC. Its protein is CSARRQNNEQFF.

The V call is TRBV5-4, the J call TRBJ2-7; 8 bases match TRBD2. The trim removed 3 bases at V and 0 bases at J, leaving 11 bases unmatched. In germline, CDR1 is SGHNT, CDR2 YYREEE (reference sequence). CDR3 length equals 17 residues. CDR3 in amino acids: CASSWGPSGQSSYEQYF. The CDR3 bases are TGTGCCAGCAGCTGGGGGCCTAGCGGGCAGAGCTCCTACGAGCAGTACTTC. The full variable domain, with the rest looked up from reference TRBV5-4 and TRBJ2-7, is ETGVTQSPTHLIKTRGQQVTLRCSSQSGHNTVSWYQQALGQGPQFIFQYYREEENGRGNFPPRFSGLQFPNYSSELNVNALELDDSALYLCASSWGPSGQSSYEQYFGPGTRLTVT.

This CDR3 reads CASSLPGGPSRNEQFF. In DNA form, the CDR3 reads TGCGCCAGCAGCCTCCCGGGAGGGCCCTCGCGGAATGAGCAGTTCTTC. The chain uses TRBV4-1 and TRBJ2-1; 8 bases are shared with TRBD2. From germline, CDR1 is MGHRA and CDR2 YSYEKL. V trimming: 4 bases; J trimming: 7 bases; junction bases outside the gene matches: 12. The CDR3 consists of 16 residues.

This clonotype was observed at least ten times. The chain links TRBV5-1 to TRBJ2-2; D ambiguous. This CDR3 has 14 amino acids. The germline V gene encodes CDR1 SGHRS and CDR2 YFSETQ. V gave up 5 bases and J gave up 3 bases, with 11 bases separating them. CDR3 protein: CASRGEVHTGELFF. Here the CDR3 DNA reads TGCGCCAGCAGGGGTGAGGTGCACACCGGGGAGCTGTTTTTT.

The rearrangement links TRBV6-5 to TRBJ1-1, with D hard to call. V lost 0 bases and J lost 1, with 12 bases in between. Germline CDR1 MNHEY, CDR2 SVGAGI. This CDR3 is 16 amino acids long. This chain's CDR3 is CASSYSIGRSNTEAFF. DNA for the CDR3: TGTGCCAGCAGTTACTCGATAGGCAGGTCGAACACTGAAGCTTTCTTT.

In this sample, this clonotype turned up once. This chain joins TRBV11-2 and TRBJ1-1; unclear D gene. The CDR3 spans 15 residues. Germline lookup yields CDR1 SGHAT and CDR2 FQNNGV. Trimming removed 2 bases from V and 5 bases from J, with 15 bases in between. CDR3 amino acids: CASSLRRGLRTEAFF. Written as DNA, the CDR3 is TGTGCCAGCAGCTTAAGGCGGGGTCTGAGGACTGAAGCTTTCTTT.

Concerning this clonotype: A read error may be the cause here, since a much bigger clone is one base away. The V gene is TRBV11-1, the J gene TRBJ2-4; 7 bases are a match to TRBD2. Germline trimming cut 1 base from V and 8 bases from J; bases unmatched to any gene: 5. The CDR3 spans 14 residues. The germline V gene encodes CDR1 SGHAT and CDR2 FQDESV (reference sequence). CDR3 region: CASSLGTSWDIQYF. For the CDR3, the DNA is TGTGCCAGCAGCTTAGGGACTAGTTGGGACATTCAGTACTTC.

Many counts were recorded for this clonotype. The chain couples TRBV18 to TRBJ1-2; D gene unclear. V was shortened by 4 bases and J by 6 bases, with 12 bases between the two germline ends. CDR1 KGHSH and CDR2 LQKENI come from the germline V gene. This CDR3 has 13 amino acids. DNA for the CDR3: TGTGCCAGCTCACTCCGGGCTATTGATGGCTACACCTTC. Translating gives CASSLRAIDGYTF. The full variable domain, completed using reference TRBV18 and TRBJ1-2, is NAGVMQNPRHLVRRRGQEARLRCSPMKGHSHVYWYRQLPEEGLKFMVYLQKENIIDESGMPKERFSAEFPKEGPSILRIQQVVRGDSAAYFCASSLRAIDGYTFGSGTRLTVV.

This clonotype came up a few times. The V call is TRBV10-2, the J call TRBJ2-1; 10 positions agree with TRBD2. This CDR3 spans 15 amino acids. Germline V gives CDR1 WSHSY, CDR2 SAAADI. The trim removed 7 bases at V and 5 bases at J, leaving 8 bases unmatched. In DNA form, the CDR3 reads TGCGCCAGCACCTTACTAGCGGGGTCCCACAATGAGCAGTTCTTC. Translated: CASTLLAGSHNEQFF.

This clonotype has at least ten counts. The chain joins TRBV28 to TRBJ2-3; 7 bases match TRBD2. This CDR3 is built from 16 residues. The J segment lost 3 bases and the V segment lost 5 bases, leaving 11 bases of the junction unmatched. Germline CDR1 and CDR2: MDHEN and SYDVKM. The CDR3 loop is CASSGRWRELTDTQYF. The CDR3 region has the DNA TGTGCCAGCAGTGGCCGGTGGCGGGAGTTGACAGATACGCAGTATTTT.

This clonotype was seen ten or more times. The chain combines TRBV20-1 with TRBJ2-3, with 9 bases fitting TRBD2. Germline CDR1 reads DFQATT; CDR2 reads SNEGSKA (reference sequence). CDR3 length equals 14 residues. V lost 5 bases, J lost 4 bases, and 7 bases stayed unmatched. CDR3 DNA sequence: TGCAGTGCTGCGGGACTAGCTTTTTCAGATACGCAGTATTTT. Amino acid sequence: CSAAGLAFSDTQYF.

The V gene is TRBV10-1, the J gene TRBJ2-3; D gene ambiguous. The CDR3 is 14 residues long. Germline loops: CDR1 WNHNN, CDR2 SYGVQD (reference sequence). Trimming shortened V by 8 bases and J by 5 bases, and 17 bases separated the two germline ends. The CDR3 DNA reads TGCGCCAGCTCCCTTAGCATACAAGGAGATACGCAGTATTTT. It codes for CASSLSIQGDTQYF.

This clonotype occurred a few times. The chain recombines TRBV29-1 with TRBJ1-1; 7 nucleotides line up with TRBD1. The CDR3 spans 13 residues. Losses at the gene ends were 4 bases for V and 0 bases for J; bases not matched to a gene: 2. Per germline, CDR1 SQVTM and CDR2 ANQGSEA. CDR3 DNA: TGCAGCGTTGGGGGACAGTTGAACACTGAAGCTTTCTTT. It codes for CSVGGQLNTEAFF.

J is TRBJ2-3 and V is TRBV11-3; 8 positions match TRBD1. CDR1 is SGHNT, CDR2 YENEEA, per germline. The junction had 6 bases not matched to a gene; V was cut back by 7 bases and J by 0 bases. The CDR3 extends over 15 amino acids. The CDR3 bases are TGTGCCAGCACGCAGGGGGCTCGAAGCACAGATACGCAGTATTTT. This gives the protein CASTQGARSTDTQYF.

The chain has TRBV10-3 and TRBJ1-4, with TRBD1 identical over 7 bases. CDR3 length: 13 residues. Germline lookup yields CDR1 ENHRY and CDR2 SYGVKD. The junction had 7 bases not matched to a gene; V was cut back by 7 bases and J by 8 bases. The CDR3 DNA is TGTGCCATCACTGACCGACAGGGAGAAAAACTGTTTTTT. As protein: CAITDRQGEKLFF.